The present TCR beta chain was sequenced within a study of shared clonotypes between healthy human individuals. Only in-frame clones appear in the TCRdb table, and some are missing; sequencing was by immunoSEQ multiplex PCR. The sample has about 2.4 million clones, roughly 93% seen once. The CDR3 has 13 amino acids. V was trimmed by 1 base and J by 0 bases, leaving 3 bases between them. Germline loops: CDR1 KGHSH, CDR2 LQKENI. As regards this clone: A much larger clone lies a single base off, so this may be a read error. This sample includes further DNA sequences coding for the same CDR3.

Caucasian adults living in Nashville, Tennessee, provided all samples. Specimen: naive CD4+ T cells from PBMCs. Subset described: CD45RA+ positively selected. The rearrangement joins TRBV18 to TRBJ1-1; D gene unclear. The TCR originated in a man between 18 and 35 years old in good health. Some clones in this sample may be carry-over from other donors' samples. CDR3 in amino acids: CASSPQVNTEAFF. CDR3 nucleotides: TGTGCCAGCTCACCACAGGTGAACACTGAAGCTTTCTTT.